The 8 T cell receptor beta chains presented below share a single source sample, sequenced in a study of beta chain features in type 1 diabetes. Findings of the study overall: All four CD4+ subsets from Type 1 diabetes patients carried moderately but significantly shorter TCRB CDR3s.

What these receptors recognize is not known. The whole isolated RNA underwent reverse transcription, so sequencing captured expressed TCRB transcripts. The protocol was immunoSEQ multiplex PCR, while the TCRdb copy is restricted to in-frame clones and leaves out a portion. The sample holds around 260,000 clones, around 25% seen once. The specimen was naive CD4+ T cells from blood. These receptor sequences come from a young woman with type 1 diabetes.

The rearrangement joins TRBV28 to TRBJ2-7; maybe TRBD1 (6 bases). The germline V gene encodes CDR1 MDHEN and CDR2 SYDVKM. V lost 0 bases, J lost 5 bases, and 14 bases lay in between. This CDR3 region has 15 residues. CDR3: CASSLWGDRTDEQYF. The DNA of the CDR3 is TGTGCCAGCAGTTTATGGGGAGACAGGACAGACGAGCAGTACTTC.

As DNA, the CDR3 is TGTGCCAGCAGTGAAAGCCCCCCCTACGAGCAGTACTTC. It codes for CASSESPPYEQYF. The rearrangement uses TRBV25-1 and TRBJ2-7; D is ambiguous. Germline V CDR1 and CDR2: MGHDK, SYGVNS. Trimming removed 2 bases at V and 2 bases at J, with 7 bases between. The CDR3 is 13 amino acids.

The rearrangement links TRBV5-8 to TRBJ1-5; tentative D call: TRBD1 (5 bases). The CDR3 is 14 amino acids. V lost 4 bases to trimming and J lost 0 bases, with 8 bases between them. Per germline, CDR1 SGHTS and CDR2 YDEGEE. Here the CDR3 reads CASSRQISNQPQHF. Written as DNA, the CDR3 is TGTGCCAGCAGCCGACAGATTAGCAATCAGCCCCAGCATTTT.

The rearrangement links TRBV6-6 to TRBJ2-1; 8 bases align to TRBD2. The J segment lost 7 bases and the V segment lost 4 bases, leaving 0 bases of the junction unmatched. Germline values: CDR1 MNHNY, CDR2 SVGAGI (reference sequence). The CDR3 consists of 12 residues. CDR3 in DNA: TGTGCCAGCAGTTCTAGCGGGAATGAGCAGTTCTTC. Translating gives CASSSSGNEQFF.

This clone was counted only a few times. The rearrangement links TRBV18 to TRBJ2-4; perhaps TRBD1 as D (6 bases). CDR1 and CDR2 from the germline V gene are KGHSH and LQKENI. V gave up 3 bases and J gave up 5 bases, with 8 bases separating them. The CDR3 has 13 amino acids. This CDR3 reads CASSPWTENIQYF. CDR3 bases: TGTGCCAGCTCACCCTGGACAGAAAACATTCAGTACTTC.

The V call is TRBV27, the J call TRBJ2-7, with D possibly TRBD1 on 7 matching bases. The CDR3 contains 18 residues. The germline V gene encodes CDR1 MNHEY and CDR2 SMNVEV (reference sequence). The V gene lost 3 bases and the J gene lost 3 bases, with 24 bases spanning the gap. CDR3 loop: CASSFGGDSTGVYYEQYF. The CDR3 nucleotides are TGTGCCAGCAGTTTTGGCGGGGACAGTACTGGGGTCTACTACGAGCAGTACTTC.

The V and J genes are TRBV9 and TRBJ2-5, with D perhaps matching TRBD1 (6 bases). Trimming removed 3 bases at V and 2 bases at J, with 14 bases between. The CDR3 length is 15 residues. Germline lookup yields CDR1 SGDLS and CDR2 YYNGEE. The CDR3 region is CASSAQGWDQETQYF. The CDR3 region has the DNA TGTGCCAGCAGCGCACAGGGCTGGGATCAAGAGACCCAGTACTTC.

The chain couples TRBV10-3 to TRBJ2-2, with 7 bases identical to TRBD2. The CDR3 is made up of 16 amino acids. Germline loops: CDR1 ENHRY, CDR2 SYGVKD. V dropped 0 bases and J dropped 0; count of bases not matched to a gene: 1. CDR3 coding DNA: TGTGCCATCAGTGAGTCGACTAGCCCGAACACCGGGGAGCTGTTTTTT. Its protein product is CAISESTSPNTGELFF.